This T cell receptor beta chain was found in a study of CD8 T cell repertoires and HIV-1 epitope variants. Survey-depth immunoSEQ sequencing covered TCR beta CDR3 regions. Sequencing used immunoSEQ multiplex PCR; TCRdb keeps in-frame clones, though not all of them. The sample contains 90,000 or so clones, roughly four fifths of which appear only once. Germline V gives CDR1 SGDLS, CDR2 YYNGEE. This CDR3 spans 14 amino acids. The ends lost 3 bases at V and 4 bases at J; junction bases unmatched: 4. This sequence joins TRBV9 and TRBJ1-2; 9 bases are a match to TRBD1. This TCR was sampled from a male donor with HIV. Sequencing was carried out using uncultured baseline CD8+ T cells from peripheral blood mononuclear cells (PBMCs). CDR3 bases: TGTGCCAGCAGCGCCGGGACAGGGTTCTATGGCTACACCTTC. Translated: CASSAGTGFYGYTF.